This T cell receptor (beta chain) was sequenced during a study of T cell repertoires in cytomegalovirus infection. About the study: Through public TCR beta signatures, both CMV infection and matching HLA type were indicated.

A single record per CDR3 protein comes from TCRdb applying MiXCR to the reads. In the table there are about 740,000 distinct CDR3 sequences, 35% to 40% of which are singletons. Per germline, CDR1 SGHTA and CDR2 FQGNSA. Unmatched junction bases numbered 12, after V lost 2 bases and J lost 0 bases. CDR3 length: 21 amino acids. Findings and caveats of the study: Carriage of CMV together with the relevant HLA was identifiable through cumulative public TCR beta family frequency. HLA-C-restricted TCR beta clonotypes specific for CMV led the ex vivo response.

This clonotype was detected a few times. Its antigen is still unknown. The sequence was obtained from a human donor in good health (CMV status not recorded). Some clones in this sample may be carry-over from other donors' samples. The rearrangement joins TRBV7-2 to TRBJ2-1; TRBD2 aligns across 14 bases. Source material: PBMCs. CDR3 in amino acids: CASSLIRKGLAGVTSYNEQFF. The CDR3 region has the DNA TGTGCCAGCAGCTTAATACGCAAGGGACTAGCGGGAGTAACCTCCTACAATGAGCAGTTCTTC.